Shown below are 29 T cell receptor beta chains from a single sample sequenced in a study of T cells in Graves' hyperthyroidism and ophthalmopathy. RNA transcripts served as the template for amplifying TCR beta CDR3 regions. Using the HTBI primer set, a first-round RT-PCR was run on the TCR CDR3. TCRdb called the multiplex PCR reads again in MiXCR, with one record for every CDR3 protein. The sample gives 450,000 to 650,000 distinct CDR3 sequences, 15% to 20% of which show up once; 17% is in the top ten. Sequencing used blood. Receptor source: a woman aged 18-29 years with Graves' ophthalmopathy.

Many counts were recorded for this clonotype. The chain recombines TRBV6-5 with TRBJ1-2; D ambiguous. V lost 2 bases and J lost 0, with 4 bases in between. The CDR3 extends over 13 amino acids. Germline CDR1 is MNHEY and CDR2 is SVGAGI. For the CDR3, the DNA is TGTGCCAGCAGTTACGAGTCTAACTATGGCTACACCTTC. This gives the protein CASSYESNYGYTF.

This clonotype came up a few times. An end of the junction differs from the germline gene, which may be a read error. Here the CDR3 DNA reads TGTGCCAGCAGTCCCGCTGGGAACCCTGAAGCTTTCTTT. It codes for CASSPAGNPEAFF. This chain uses TRBV27 with TRBJ1-1; D unresolved. The CDR3 is 13 amino acids. CDR1 and CDR2 from the germline V gene are MNHEY and SMNVEV (reference sequence).

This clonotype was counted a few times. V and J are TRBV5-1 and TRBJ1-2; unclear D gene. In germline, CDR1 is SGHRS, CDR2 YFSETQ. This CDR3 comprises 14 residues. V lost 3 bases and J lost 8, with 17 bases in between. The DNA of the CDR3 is TGCGCCAGCAGCTCTGGACTGTTCTCTAACGGCTACACCTTC. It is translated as CASSSGLFSNGYTF.

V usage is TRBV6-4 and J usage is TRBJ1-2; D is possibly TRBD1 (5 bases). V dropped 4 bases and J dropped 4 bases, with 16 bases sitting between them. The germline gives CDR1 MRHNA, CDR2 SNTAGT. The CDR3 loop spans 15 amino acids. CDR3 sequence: CASSAIGGVRYGYTF. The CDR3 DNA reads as TGTGCCAGCAGTGCGATCGGGGGGGTACGCTATGGCTACACCTTC.

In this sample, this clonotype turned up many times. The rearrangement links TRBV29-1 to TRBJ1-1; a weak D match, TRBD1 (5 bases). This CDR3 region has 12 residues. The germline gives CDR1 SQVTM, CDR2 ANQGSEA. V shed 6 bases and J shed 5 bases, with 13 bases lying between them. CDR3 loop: CSVAGLGTEAFF. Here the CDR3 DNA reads TGCAGCGTCGCAGGGTTGGGAACTGAAGCTTTCTTT.

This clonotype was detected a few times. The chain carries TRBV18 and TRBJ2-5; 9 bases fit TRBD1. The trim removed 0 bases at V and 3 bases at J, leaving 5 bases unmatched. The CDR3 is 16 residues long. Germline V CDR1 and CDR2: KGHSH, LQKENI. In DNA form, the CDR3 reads TGTGCCAGCTCACCACCCGGGACAGGGAAAAAAGAGACCCAGTACTTC. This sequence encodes CASSPPGTGKKETQYF.

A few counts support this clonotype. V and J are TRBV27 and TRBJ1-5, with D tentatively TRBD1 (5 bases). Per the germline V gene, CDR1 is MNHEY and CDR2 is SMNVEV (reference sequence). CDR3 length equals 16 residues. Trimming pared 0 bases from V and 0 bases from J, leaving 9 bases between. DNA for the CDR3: TGTGCCAGCAGTTTATCGGGGGAGTATAGCAATCAGCCCCAGCATTTT. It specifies CASSLSGEYSNQPQHF.

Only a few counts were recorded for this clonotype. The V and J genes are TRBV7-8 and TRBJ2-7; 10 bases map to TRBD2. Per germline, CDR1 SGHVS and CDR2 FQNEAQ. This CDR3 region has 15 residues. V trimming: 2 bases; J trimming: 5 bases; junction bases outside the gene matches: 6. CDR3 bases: TGTGCCAGCAGCTTAATTGGGACTAGCGCGAACGAGCAGTACTTC. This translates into CASSLIGTSANEQYF.

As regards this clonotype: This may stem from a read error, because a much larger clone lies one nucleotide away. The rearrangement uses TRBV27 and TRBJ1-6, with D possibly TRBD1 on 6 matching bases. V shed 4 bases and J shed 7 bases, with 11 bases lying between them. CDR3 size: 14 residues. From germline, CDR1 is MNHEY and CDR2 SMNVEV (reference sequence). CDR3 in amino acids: CASSWDGGNSPLHF. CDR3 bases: TGTGCCAGCAGTTGGGACGGGGGCAATTCACCCCTCCACTTT.

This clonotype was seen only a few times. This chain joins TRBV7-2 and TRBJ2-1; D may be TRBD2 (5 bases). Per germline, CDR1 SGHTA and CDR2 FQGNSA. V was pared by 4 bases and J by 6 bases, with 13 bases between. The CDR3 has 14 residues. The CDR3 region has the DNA TGTGCCAGCAGCTCCCGGGATATTACCAATGAGCAGTTCTTC. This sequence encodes CASSSRDITNEQFF.

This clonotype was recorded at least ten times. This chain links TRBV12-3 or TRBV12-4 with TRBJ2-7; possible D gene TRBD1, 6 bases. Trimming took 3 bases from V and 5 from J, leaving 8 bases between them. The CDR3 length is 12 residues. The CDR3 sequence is CASSFRGNEQYF. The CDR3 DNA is TGTGCCAGCAGTTTCAGGGGCAACGAGCAGTACTTC.

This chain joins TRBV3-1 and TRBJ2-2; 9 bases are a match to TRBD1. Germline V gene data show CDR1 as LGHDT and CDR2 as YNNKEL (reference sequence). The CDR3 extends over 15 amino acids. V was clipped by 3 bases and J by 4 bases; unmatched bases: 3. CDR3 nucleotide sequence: TGTGCCAGCAGCCACGGACAGGGGTCCACCGGGGAGCTGTTTTTT. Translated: CASSHGQGSTGELFF.

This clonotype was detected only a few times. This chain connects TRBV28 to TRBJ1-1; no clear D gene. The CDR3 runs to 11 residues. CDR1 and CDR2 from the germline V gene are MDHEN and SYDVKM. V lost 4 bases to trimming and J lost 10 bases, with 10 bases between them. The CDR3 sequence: CASSYYSSAFF. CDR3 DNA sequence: TGTGCCAGCAGTTACTATTCTTCAGCTTTCTTT.

In DNA form, the CDR3 reads TGTGCCAGCTCACCGGGTTGGGATACGCAGTATTTT. This sequence encodes CASSPGWDTQYF. The J gene is TRBJ2-3, the V gene TRBV6-2 or TRBV6-3; D gene ambiguous. CDR3 length: 12 amino acids. Trimming stripped 8 bases from V and 6 bases from J, with 12 bases between. From germline, CDR1 is MNHEY and CDR2 SVGEGT.

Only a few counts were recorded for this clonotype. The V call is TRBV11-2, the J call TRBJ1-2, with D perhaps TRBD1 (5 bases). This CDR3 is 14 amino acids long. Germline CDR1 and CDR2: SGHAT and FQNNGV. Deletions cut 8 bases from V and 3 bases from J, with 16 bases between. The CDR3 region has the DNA TGTGCCAGCCTGGGAGGGGAGAACGACTATGGCTACACCTTC. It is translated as CASLGGENDYGYTF.

CDR3: CASSIAGISEQYF. Written as DNA, the CDR3 is TGTGCCAGTAGTATTGCAGGGATAAGCGAGCAGTACTTC. This chain joins TRBV19 and TRBJ2-7, with D possibly matching TRBD1 (5 bases). Germline CDR1 is LNHDA and CDR2 is SQIVND (reference sequence). The CDR3 has 13 residues. Trimming took off 3 bases at V and 6 bases at J, with 12 bases between the two ends. Full variable domain (missing parts from reference TRBV19 and TRBJ2-7): DGGITQSPKYLFRKEGQNVTLSCEQNLNHDAMYWYRQDPGQGLRLIYYSQIVNDFQKGDIAEGYSVSREKKESFPLTVTSAQKNPTAFYLCASSIAGISEQYFGPGTRLTVT.

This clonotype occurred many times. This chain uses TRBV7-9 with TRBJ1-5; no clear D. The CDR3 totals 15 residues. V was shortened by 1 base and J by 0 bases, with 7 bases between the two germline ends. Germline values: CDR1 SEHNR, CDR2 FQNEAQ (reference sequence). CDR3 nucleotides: TGTGCCAGCAGCTTAGATACATCTAGCAATCAGCCCCAGCATTTT. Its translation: CASSLDTSSNQPQHF.

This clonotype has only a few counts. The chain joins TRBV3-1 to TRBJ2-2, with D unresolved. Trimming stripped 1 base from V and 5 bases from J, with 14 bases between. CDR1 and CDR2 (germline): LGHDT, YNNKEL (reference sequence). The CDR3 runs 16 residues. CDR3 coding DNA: TGTGCCAGCAGCCAAGCCGTCTCTTCGCGGACCGGGGAGCTGTTTTTT. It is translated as CASSQAVSSRTGELFF. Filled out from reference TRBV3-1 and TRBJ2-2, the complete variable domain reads DTAVSQTPKYLVTQMGNDKSIKCEQNLGHDTMYWYKQDSKKFLKIMFSYNNKELIINETVPNRFSPKSPDKAHLNLHINSLELGDSAVYFCASSQAVSSRTGELFFGEGSRLTVL.

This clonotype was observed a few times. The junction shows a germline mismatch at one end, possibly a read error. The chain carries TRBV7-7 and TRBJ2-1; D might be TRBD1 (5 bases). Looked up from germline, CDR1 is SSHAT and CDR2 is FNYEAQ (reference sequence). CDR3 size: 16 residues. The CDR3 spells CASSLDVGPSYNEQFF. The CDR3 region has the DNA TGTGCTAGCAGCTTAGATGTGGGGCCCTCCTACAATGAGCAGTTCTTC.

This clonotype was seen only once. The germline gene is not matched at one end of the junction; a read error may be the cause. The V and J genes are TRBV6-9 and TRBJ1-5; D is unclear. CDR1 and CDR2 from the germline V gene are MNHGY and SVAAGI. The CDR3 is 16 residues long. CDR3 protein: CASSSVGGSSNQPLHF. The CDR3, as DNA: TGTGCCAGCAGTTCAGTTGGTGGGAGTAGCAATCAGCCCCTGCATTTT.

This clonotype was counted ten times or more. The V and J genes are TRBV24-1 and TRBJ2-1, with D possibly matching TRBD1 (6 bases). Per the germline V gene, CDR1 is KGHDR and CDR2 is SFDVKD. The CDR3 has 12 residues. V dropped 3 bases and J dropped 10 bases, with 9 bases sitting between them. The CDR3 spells CATSDVGAEQFF. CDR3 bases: TGTGCCACCAGTGATGTGGGGGCCGAGCAGTTCTTC.

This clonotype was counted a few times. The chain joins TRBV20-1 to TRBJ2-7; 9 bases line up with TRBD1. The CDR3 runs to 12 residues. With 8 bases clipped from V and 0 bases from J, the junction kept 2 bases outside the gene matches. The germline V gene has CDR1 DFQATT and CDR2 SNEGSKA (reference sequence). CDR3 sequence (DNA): TGCAGTTCGACAGGGGGCTCCTACGAGCAGTACTTC. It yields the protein CSSTGGSYEQYF.

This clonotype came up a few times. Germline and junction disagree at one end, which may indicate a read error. The CDR3 reads CASSLASGTGLVYNEQFF. The DNA of the CDR3 is TGTGCCAGCAGCCTAGCTTCCGGGACAGGGTTAGTTTACAATGAGCAGTTCTTC. J is TRBJ2-1 and V is TRBV7-8; 9 bases match TRBD1. In germline, CDR1 is SGHVS, CDR2 FQNEAQ. This CDR3 is 18 amino acids long.

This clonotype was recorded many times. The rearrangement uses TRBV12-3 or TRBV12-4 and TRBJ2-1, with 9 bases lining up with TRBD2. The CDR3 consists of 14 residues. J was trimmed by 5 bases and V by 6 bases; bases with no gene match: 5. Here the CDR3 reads CASREGLAHNEQFF. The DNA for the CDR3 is TGTGCCAGCAGAGAGGGACTAGCCCACAATGAGCAGTTCTTC.

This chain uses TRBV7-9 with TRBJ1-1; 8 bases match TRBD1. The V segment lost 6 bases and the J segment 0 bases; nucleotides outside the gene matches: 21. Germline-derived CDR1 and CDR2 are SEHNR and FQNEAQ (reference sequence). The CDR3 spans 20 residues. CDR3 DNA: TGTGCCAGCAGATTTAGAGGCCCAGGACAGGGAAGGATTTTGAACACTGAAGCTTTCTTT. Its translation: CASRFRGPGQGRILNTEAFF. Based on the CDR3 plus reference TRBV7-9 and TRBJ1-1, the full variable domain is DTGVSQNPRHKITKRGQNVTFRCDPISEHNRLYWYRQTLGQGPEFLTYFQNEAQLEKSRLLSDRFSAERPKGSFSTLEIQRTEQGDSAMYLCASRFRGPGQGRILNTEAFFGQGTRLTVV.

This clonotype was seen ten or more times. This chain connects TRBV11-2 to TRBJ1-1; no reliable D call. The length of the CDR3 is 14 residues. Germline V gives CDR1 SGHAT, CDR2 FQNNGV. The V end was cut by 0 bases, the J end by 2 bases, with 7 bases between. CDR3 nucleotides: TGTGCCAGCAGCTTAGACGAGACCAACACTGAAGCTTTCTTT. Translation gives CASSLDETNTEAFF.

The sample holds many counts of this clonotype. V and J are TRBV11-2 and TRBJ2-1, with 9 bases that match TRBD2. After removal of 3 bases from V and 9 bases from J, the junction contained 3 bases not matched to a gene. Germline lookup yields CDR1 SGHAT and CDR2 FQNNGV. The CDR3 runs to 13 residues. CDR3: CASSFGAGGEQFF. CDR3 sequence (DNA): TGTGCCAGCAGCTTTGGAGCGGGGGGTGAGCAGTTCTTC. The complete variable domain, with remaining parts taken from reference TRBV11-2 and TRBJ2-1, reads EAGVAQSPRYKIIEKRQSVAFWCNPISGHATLYWYQQILGQGPKLLIQFQNNGVVDDSQLPKDRFSAERLKGVDSTLKIQPAKLEDSAVYLCASSFGAGGEQFFGPGTRLTVL.

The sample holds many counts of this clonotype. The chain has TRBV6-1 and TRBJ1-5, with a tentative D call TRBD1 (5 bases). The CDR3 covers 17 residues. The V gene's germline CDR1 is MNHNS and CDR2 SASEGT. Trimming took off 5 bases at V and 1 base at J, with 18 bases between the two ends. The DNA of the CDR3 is TGTGCCAGCAGTAGGATAAACGTCCAGGGAAGCAATCAGCCCCAGCATTTT. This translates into CASSRINVQGSNQPQHF.

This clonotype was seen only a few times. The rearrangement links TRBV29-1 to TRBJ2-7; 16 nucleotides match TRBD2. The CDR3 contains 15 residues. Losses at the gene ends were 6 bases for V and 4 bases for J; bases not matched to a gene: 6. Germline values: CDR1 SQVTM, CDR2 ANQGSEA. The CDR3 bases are TGCAGCGTGCAGGGACTAGCGGGAGGGGGGTACGAGCAGTACTTC. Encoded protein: CSVQGLAGGGYEQYF.